The 25 T cell receptor beta chains reported below all come from one sample, sequenced in a study of shared clonotypes between healthy human individuals. Generated by immunoSEQ multiplex PCR, the TCRdb table keeps only in-frame clones and is missing some. The data contain 550,000 to 850,000 clones, roughly 72% of them singletons. The sample comprised memory CD4+ T cells sorted from blood. Subset reported: CD45RA-negative fraction. These TCRs come from a woman aged 25 to 39 in good health.

To note about this clone: This CDR3 is also generated by other DNA sequences in the sample. The chain joins TRBV7-9 to TRBJ2-3, with D unclear. This CDR3 has 12 amino acids. Trimming left V 5 bases short and J 2 bases short, with 5 bases between. Germline V gives CDR1 SEHNR, CDR2 FQNEAQ (reference sequence). CDR3 DNA: TGTGCCAGCAGCCCTAACACAGATACGCAGTATTTT. Translation: CASSPNTDTQYF. Using reference TRBV7-9 and TRBJ2-3 for the parts outside the CDR3, the full variable domain is DTGVSQNPRHKITKRGQNVTFRCDPISEHNRLYWYRQTLGQGPEFLTYFQNEAQLEKSRLLSDRFSAERPKGSFSTLEIQRTEQGDSAMYLCASSPNTDTQYFGPGTRLTVL.

The V gene is TRBV7-9, the J gene TRBJ2-1; D ambiguous. This CDR3 has 13 amino acids. V shed 0 bases and J shed 3 bases, with 3 bases lying between them. The germline V gene encodes CDR1 SEHNR and CDR2 FQNEAQ (reference sequence). CDR3 sequence: CASSLAIYNEQFF. CDR3 nucleotide sequence: TGTGCCAGCAGCTTAGCAATCTACAATGAGCAGTTCTTC.

The gene calls are TRBV18 and TRBJ1-1, with 8 bases lining up with TRBD1. This CDR3 spans 14 amino acids. The J segment lost 5 bases and the V segment lost 8 bases, leaving 10 bases of the junction unmatched. CDR1 and CDR2 (germline): KGHSH, LQKENI. The CDR3 loop is CASKATGAGTEAFF. CDR3 bases: TGTGCCAGCAAAGCGACAGGGGCTGGGACTGAAGCTTTCTTT.

The sample holds a few counts of this clone. This sequence joins TRBV5-8 and TRBJ2-1, with a tentative D call TRBD2 (5 bases). CDR1 is SGHTS and CDR2 is YDEGEE in the germline V gene. CDR3 length: 16 amino acids. Between the trimmed V and J ends, which lost 7 bases and 0 bases, there was a span of 17 bases. In DNA, the CDR3 is TGTGCCAGCGGACTTGACCCCGAGAGCTCCTACAATGAGCAGTTCTTC. Translation gives CASGLDPESSYNEQFF. The full variable domain, completed using reference TRBV5-8 and TRBJ2-1, is EAGVTQSPTHLIKTRGQQATLRCSPISGHTSVYWYQQALGLGLQFLLWYDEGEERNRGNFPPRFSGRQFPNYSSELNVNALELEDSALYLCASGLDPESSYNEQFFGPGTRLTVL.

The rearrangement links TRBV7-9 to TRBJ1-3; D remains unclear. With 4 bases removed from V and 0 bases from J, the gap between germline ends came to 10 bases. The CDR3 loop spans 15 amino acids. Germline V gives CDR1 SEHNR, CDR2 FQNEAQ (reference sequence). CDR3: CASSWGAISGNTIYF. The DNA of the CDR3 is TGTGCCAGCAGCTGGGGAGCGATCTCTGGAAACACCATATATTTT.

The rearrangement joins TRBV30 to TRBJ1-6; 10 bases are a match to TRBD1. Looked up from germline, CDR1 is GTSNPN and CDR2 is SVGIG (reference sequence). The CDR3 sequence is 17 residues long. V gave up 2 bases and J gave up 9 bases; unmatched junction bases: 13. DNA for the CDR3: TGTGCCTGGAGTCACCTCGGGACAGGGGTCCGAGTTTCACCCCTCCACTTT. Amino acids: CAWSHLGTGVRVSPLHF.

A remark on this clone: A far larger clone is a single base away, which makes a read error likely. The genes are TRBV25-1 and TRBJ2-3, with D possibly being TRBD2 (5 bases). V gave up 3 bases and J gave up 6 bases, with 7 bases separating them. The CDR3 is 12 residues long. Germline lookup yields CDR1 MGHDK and CDR2 SYGVNS. DNA of the CDR3: TGTGCCAGCAGTGACTCGGGGGATACGCAGTATTTT. Translating it yields CASSDSGDTQYF.

This clone was seen repeatedly, ten times or more. The J gene is TRBJ2-5, the V gene TRBV5-4, with D uncertain. The germline gives CDR1 SGHNT, CDR2 YYREEE (reference sequence). The CDR3 is 13 residues long. V was pared by 0 bases and J by 1 base, with 4 bases between. The CDR3 spells CASSLVGQETQYF. In DNA form, the CDR3 reads TGTGCCAGCAGCTTGGTAGGCCAAGAGACCCAGTACTTC.

The chain employs TRBV19 and TRBJ2-1; perhaps TRBD2 as D (6 bases). Trimming took 10 bases from V and 0 from J, leaving 13 bases between them. Germline CDR1 reads LNHDA; CDR2 reads SQIVND (reference sequence). The CDR3 consists of 14 residues. The CDR3 DNA follows: TGTGCCACTGGGACTCCGAGCTCCTACAATGAGCAGTTCTTC. Amino acids: CATGTPSSYNEQFF.

The rearrangement links TRBV27 to TRBJ2-7, with TRBD1 matching over 12 bases. Germline CDR1 reads MNHEY; CDR2 reads SMNVEV (reference sequence). This CDR3 region has 17 residues. V lost 8 bases to trimming and J lost 5 bases; unmatched junction nucleotides: 16. CDR3 DNA sequence: TGTGCCAGCGTAGGGTGGAGGGGACAGGGGGCCAGCAACGAGCAGTACTTC. Protein: CASVGWRGQGASNEQYF.

The chain recombines TRBV7-2 with TRBJ2-1; tentative D call: TRBD2 (6 bases). The CDR3 consists of 14 residues. CDR1 and CDR2 from the germline V gene are SGHTA and FQGNSA. The ends were cut back, 1 base at V and 2 bases at J, with 6 bases in the middle. CDR3 residues: CASSLGTTYNEQFF. The CDR3 DNA reads as TGTGCCAGCAGCTTAGGGACTACCTACAATGAGCAGTTCTTC.

The chain joins TRBV2 to TRBJ2-2; 7 positions agree with TRBD1. Per germline, CDR1 SNHLY and CDR2 FYNNEI. V was pared by 10 bases and J by 5 bases, with 7 bases of the junction left unmatched. The CDR3 runs to 13 residues. CDR3 nucleotide sequence: TGTGCCACCAGACAGGGTTGGACCGGGGAGCTGTTTTTT. Amino acids: CATRQGWTGELFF.

In this sample, this clone turned up a few times. The rearrangement joins TRBV4-2 to TRBJ2-5; 8 bases are a match to TRBD2. The DNA matches TRBJ2-7 better at its end, which makes the J call doubtful. Germline V gene sequence: CDR1 LGHNA, CDR2 YNFKEQ. This CDR3 spans 15 amino acids. The CDR3 bases are TGTGCCAGCAGCCGGGAGCGGGAGACGGGTTACGAGCAGTACTTC. Its translation is CASSRERETGYEQYF.

Ten or more counts support this clone. The rearrangement joins TRBV5-1 to TRBJ2-5; 7 bases fit TRBD2. V lost 4 bases to trimming and J lost 5 bases; unmatched junction nucleotides: 14. CDR1 is SGHRS, CDR2 YFSETQ, per germline. The CDR3 covers 16 residues. The CDR3 DNA follows: TGCGCCAGCAGCGGCCGCTCTAGCGGAGCGGGGGAGACCCAGTACTTC. Protein sequence: CASSGRSSGAGETQYF.

In this sample, this clone turned up many times. The chain links TRBV9 to TRBJ1-5; tentatively, D is TRBD1 (6 bases). There are 19 residues in the CDR3. CDR1 SGDLS and CDR2 YYNGEE come from the germline V gene. Trimming took 0 bases from V and 6 from J, leaving 25 bases between them. CDR3 protein: CASSVEVPMARGASQPQHF. Here the CDR3 DNA reads TGTGCCAGCAGCGTAGAAGTGCCGATGGCCAGGGGAGCGAGTCAGCCCCAGCATTTT.

This chain connects TRBV5-6 to TRBJ2-4; a weak D match, TRBD1 (7 bases). V gave up 4 bases and J gave up 7 bases, with 15 bases separating them. The CDR3 runs 14 residues. Germline values: CDR1 SGHDT, CDR2 YYEEEE. This CDR3 reads CASSSGRGVNIQYF. CDR3 DNA sequence: TGTGCCAGCAGCAGCGGCAGGGGGGTCAACATTCAGTACTTC.

The V and J genes are TRBV11-3 and TRBJ2-3; D is possibly TRBD1 (5 bases). Trimming took 5 bases from V and 1 from J, leaving 13 bases between them. In germline, CDR1 is SGHNT, CDR2 YENEEA. There are 15 residues in the CDR3. CDR3 sequence reads: CASSLGAGGTDTQYF. The CDR3 DNA reads as TGTGCCAGCAGCCTAGGGGCTGGAGGCACAGATACGCAGTATTTT.

The chain recombines TRBV27 with TRBJ1-2; no firm D call. V dropped 6 bases and J dropped 4 bases, with 15 bases sitting between them. The CDR3 runs to 14 residues. The V gene's germline CDR1 is MNHEY and CDR2 SMNVEV (reference sequence). CDR3 region: CASSPPGNLYGYTF. In DNA form, the CDR3 reads TGTGCCAGCAGCCCCCCCGGGAACCTCTATGGCTACACCTTC.

The V gene is TRBV6-5, the J gene TRBJ2-3, with D possibly TRBD2 on 6 matching bases. The germline gives CDR1 MNHEY, CDR2 SVGAGI. CDR3 length: 14 residues. Trimming left V 4 bases short and J 5 bases short, with 13 bases between. CDR3 nucleotide sequence: TGTGCCAGCAGTTGGGGACTCCTTGAAGATACGCAGTATTTT. This encodes CASSWGLLEDTQYF.

There are many counts of this clone. The genes are TRBV13 and TRBJ1-1; 7 bases align to TRBD1. Germline-derived CDR1 and CDR2 are PRHDT and FYEKMQ (reference sequence). V lost 6 bases, J lost 5 bases, and 9 bases stayed unmatched. The CDR3 runs to 14 residues. CDR3: CASSLKQGHTEAFF. The CDR3 coding sequence is TGTGCCAGCAGTTTAAAACAGGGGCATACTGAAGCTTTCTTT.

In regard to this clone: A much larger clone is a single base away; this may be a read error. The chain uses TRBV4-2 and TRBJ1-4, with 7 bases aligning to TRBD1. The CDR3 extends over 19 amino acids. With 0 bases clipped from V and 6 bases from J, the junction kept 16 bases outside the gene matches. From germline, CDR1 is LGHNA and CDR2 YNFKEQ. In DNA form, the CDR3 reads TGTGCCAGCAGCCAAGAAGCGATGGGGAGGGGGCGTATCGATGAAAAACTGTTTTTT. Translation: CASSQEAMGRGRIDEKLFF.

This clone was counted a few times. The J gene is TRBJ2-1, the V gene TRBV5-1; D perhaps matches TRBD2 (6 bases). CDR1 SGHRS and CDR2 YFSETQ come from the germline V gene. Trimming removed 0 bases at V and 6 bases at J, with 10 bases between. This CDR3 contains 14 residues. CDR3 residues: CASSLESGVNEQFF. CDR3 DNA sequence: TGCGCCAGCAGCTTGGAATCGGGAGTCAATGAGCAGTTCTTC.

V is TRBV28 and J is TRBJ1-5; D uncertain. Germline V CDR1 and CDR2: MDHEN, SYDVKM. The CDR3 spans 15 residues. Deletions cut 5 bases from V and 3 bases from J, with 14 bases between. CDR3 amino acids: CASSPEYSYNQPQHF. CDR3 sequence (DNA): TGTGCCAGCAGTCCCGAATACAGCTACAATCAGCCCCAGCATTTT.

The chain employs TRBV5-1 and TRBJ1-1; D might be TRBD1 (6 bases). CDR1 is SGHRS, CDR2 YFSETQ, per germline. Trimming removed 4 bases from V and 0 bases from J, with 16 bases in between. The CDR3 loop spans 16 amino acids. This chain's CDR3 is CASSINRDTLNTEAFF. CDR3 nucleotides: TGCGCCAGCAGCATAAACCGGGACACCTTGAACACTGAAGCTTTCTTT.

The chain joins TRBV27 to TRBJ2-3, with 15 nucleotides matching TRBD2. Germline assignment: CDR1 MNHEY and CDR2 SMNVEV (reference sequence). CDR3 size: 19 residues. Losses at the gene ends were 10 bases for V and 2 bases for J; bases not matched to a gene: 16. In nucleotides, the CDR3 is TGTGCCACCACGACAGGGACTAGCGGGAGGATCGGGGCCACAGATACGCAGTATTTT. Its protein is CATTTGTSGRIGATDTQYF.